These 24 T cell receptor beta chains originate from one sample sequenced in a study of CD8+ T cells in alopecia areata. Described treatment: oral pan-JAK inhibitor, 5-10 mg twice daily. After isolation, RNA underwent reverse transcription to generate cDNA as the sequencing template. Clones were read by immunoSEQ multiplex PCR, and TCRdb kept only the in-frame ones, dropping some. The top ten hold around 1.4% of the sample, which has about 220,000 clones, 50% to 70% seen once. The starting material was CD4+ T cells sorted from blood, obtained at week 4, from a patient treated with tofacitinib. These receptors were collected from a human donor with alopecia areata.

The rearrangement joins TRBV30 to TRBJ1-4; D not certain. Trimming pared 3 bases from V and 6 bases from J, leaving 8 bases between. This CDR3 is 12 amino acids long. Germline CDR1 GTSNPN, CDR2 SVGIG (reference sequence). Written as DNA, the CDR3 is TGTGCCTGGAGCCAGGTTGATGAAAAACTGTTTTTT. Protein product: CAWSQVDEKLFF.

The CDR3 is CASSSTGLADTQYF. The CDR3 DNA is TGTGCCAGCAGTTCCACAGGGTTGGCAGATACGCAGTATTTT. The rearrangement links TRBV6-5 to TRBJ2-3, with D possibly being TRBD1 (6 bases). Germline V gene data show CDR1 as MNHEY and CDR2 as SVGAGI. The CDR3 sequence is 14 residues long. V gave up 4 bases and J gave up 4 bases, with 12 bases separating them.

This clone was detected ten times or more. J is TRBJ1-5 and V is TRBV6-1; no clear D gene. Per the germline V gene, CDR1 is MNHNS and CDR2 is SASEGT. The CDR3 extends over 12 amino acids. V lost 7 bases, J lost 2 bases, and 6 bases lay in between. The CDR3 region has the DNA TGTGCCAGCACCGGCGGCAATCAGCCCCAGCATTTT. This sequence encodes CASTGGNQPQHF.

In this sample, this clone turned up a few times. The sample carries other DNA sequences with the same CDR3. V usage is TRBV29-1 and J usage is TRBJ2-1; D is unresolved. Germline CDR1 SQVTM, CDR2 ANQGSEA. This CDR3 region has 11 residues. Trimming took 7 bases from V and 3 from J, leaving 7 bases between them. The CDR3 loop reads CSDSIYNEQFF. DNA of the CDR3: TGCAGCGACTCCATCTACAATGAGCAGTTCTTC.

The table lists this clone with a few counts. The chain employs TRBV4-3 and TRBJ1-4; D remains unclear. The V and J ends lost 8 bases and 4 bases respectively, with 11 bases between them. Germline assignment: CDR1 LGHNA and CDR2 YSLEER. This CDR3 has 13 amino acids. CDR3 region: CASGLDLNEKLFF. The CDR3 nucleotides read TGCGCCAGCGGTTTGGACCTTAATGAAAAACTGTTTTTT.

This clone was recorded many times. Here the CDR3 DNA reads TGTGCCAGCAGTTTCCTCGGGACAGGCGAGAACACCGGGGAGCTGTTTTTT. This encodes CASSFLGTGENTGELFF. The chain links TRBV28 to TRBJ2-2, with 8 bases fitting TRBD1. The CDR3 length is 17 residues. The trim removed 3 bases at V and 1 base at J, leaving 7 bases unmatched. Germline CDR1 reads MDHEN; CDR2 reads SYDVKM.

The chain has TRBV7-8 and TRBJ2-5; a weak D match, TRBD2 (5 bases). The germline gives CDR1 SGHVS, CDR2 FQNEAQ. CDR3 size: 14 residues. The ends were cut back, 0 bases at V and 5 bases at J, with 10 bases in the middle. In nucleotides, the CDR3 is TGTGCCAGCAGCTTAGCGGGGTCGGGGGAGACCCAGTACTTC. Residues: CASSLAGSGETQYF.

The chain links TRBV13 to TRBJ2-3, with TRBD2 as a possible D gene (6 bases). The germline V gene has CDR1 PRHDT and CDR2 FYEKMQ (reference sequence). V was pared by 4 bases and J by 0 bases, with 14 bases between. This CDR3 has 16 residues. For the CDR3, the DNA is TGTGCCAGCAGCTCCCTGGAGGGAGAAAGCACAGATACGCAGTATTTT. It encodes CASSSLEGESTDTQYF.

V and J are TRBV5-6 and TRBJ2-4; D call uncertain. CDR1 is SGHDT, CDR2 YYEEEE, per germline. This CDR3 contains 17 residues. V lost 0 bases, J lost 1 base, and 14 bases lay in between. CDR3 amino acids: CASSLVSTRRAKNIQYF. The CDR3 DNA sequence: TGTGCCAGCAGCTTGGTTTCGACTCGGCGGGCCAAAAACATTCAGTACTTC.

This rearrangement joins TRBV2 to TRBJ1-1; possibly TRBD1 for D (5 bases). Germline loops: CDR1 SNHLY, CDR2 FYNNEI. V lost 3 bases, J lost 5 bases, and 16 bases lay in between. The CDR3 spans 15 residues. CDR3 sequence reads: CASSESPLGGTEAFF. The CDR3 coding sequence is TGTGCCAGCAGTGAGTCTCCTTTGGGGGGGACTGAAGCTTTCTTT.

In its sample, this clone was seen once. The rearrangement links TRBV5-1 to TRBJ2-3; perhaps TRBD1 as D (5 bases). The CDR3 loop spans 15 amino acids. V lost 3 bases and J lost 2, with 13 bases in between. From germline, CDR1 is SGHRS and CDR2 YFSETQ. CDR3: CASSWGGRYTDTQYF. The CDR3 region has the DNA TGCGCCAGCAGCTGGGGCGGCCGGTACACAGATACGCAGTATTTT.

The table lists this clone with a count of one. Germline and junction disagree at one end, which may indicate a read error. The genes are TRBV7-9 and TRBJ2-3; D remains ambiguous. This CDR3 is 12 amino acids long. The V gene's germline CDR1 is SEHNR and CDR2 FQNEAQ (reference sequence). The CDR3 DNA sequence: TGTGCCAGCAGCTTTGGCCCAGATGCGCAGTATTTT. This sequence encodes CASSFGPDAQYF. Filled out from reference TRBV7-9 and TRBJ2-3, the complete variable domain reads DTGVSQNPRHKITKRGQNVTFRCDPISEHNRLYWYRQTLGQGPEFLTYFQNEAQLEKSRLLSDRFSAERPKGSFSTLEIQRTEQGDSAMYLCASSFGPDAQYFGPGTRLTVL.

CDR3 region: CSPVSPPEAFF. For the CDR3, the DNA is TGCAGCCCAGTTAGCCCTCCTGAAGCTTTCTTT. The rearrangement joins TRBV29-1 to TRBJ1-1; no clear D gene. CDR3 length: 11 amino acids. V was shortened by 8 bases and J by 6 bases, with 13 bases between the two germline ends. The germline gives CDR1 SQVTM, CDR2 ANQGSEA. The full variable domain, rest sourced from reference TRBV29-1 and TRBJ1-1, is SAVISQKPSRDICQRGTSLTIQCQVDSQVTMMFWYRQQPGQSLTLIATANQGSEATYESGFVIDKFPISRPNLTFSTLTVSNMSPEDSSIYLCSPVSPPEAFFGQGTRLTVV.

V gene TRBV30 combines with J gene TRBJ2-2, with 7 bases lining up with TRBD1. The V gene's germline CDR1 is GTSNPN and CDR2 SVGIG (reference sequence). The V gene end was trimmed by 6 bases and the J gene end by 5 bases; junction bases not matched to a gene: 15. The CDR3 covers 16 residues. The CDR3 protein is CACSSTGMRRTGELFF. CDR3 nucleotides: TGTGCCTGCAGCTCGACAGGGATGCGGAGGACCGGGGAGCTGTTTTTT.

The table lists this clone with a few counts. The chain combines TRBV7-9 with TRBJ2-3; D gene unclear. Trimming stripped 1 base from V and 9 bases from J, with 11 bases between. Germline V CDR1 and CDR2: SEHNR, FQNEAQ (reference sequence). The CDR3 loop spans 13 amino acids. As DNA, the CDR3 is TGTGCCAGCAGCTTAGTACTTCCCAGGACGCAGTATTTT. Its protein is CASSLVLPRTQYF.

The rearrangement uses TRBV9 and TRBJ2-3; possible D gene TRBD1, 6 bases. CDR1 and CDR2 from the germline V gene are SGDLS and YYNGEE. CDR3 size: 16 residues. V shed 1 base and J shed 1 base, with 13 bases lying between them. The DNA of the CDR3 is TGTGCCAGCAGCGTACGACAGGCTCAGGGCACAGATACGCAGTATTTT. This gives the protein CASSVRQAQGTDTQYF.

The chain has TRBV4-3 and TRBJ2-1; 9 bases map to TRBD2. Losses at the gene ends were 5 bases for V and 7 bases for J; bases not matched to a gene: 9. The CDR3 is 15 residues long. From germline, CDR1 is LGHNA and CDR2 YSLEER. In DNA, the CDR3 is TGCGCCAGCAGCTCCACTAGCGGGTCTTGGAATGAGCAGTTCTTC. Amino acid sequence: CASSSTSGSWNEQFF.

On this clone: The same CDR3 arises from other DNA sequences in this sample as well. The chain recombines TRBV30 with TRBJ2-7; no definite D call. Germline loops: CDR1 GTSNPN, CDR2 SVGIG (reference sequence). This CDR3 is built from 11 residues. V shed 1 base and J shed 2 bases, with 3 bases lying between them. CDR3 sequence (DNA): TGTGCCTGGAGTGGAACCTACGAGCAGTACTTC. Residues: CAWSGTYEQYF.

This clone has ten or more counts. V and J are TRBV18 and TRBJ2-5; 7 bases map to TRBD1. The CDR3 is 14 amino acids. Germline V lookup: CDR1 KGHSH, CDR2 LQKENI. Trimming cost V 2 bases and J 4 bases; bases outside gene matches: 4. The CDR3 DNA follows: TGTGCCAGCTCACCAGGACAGGTTGGAGAGACCCAGTACTTC. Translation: CASSPGQVGETQYF.

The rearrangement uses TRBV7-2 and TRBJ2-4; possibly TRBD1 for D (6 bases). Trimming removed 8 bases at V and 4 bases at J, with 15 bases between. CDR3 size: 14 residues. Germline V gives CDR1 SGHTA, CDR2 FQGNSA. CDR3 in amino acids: CASQSRTAKNIQYF. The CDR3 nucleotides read TGTGCCAGCCAGTCTAGGACAGCAAAAAACATTCAGTACTTC.

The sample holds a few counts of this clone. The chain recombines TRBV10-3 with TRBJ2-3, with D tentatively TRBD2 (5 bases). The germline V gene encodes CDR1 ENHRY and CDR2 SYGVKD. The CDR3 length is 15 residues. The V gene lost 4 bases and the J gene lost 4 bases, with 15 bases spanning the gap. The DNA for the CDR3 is TGTGCCATCAGTGGCCAACTAGTTGCCGCAGATACGCAGTATTTT. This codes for CAISGQLVAADTQYF.

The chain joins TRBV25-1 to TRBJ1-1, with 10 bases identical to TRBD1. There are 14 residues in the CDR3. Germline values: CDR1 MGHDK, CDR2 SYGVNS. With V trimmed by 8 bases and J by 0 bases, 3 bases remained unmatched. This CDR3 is CASGTGALNTEAFF. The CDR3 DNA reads TGTGCCAGCGGGACAGGGGCCCTGAACACTGAAGCTTTCTTT. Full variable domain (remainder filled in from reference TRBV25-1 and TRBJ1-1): EADIYQTPRYLVIGTGKKITLECSQTMGHDKMYWYQQDPGMELHLIHYSYGVNSTEKGDLSSESTVSRIRTEHFPLTLESARPSHTSQYLCASGTGALNTEAFFGQGTRLTVV.

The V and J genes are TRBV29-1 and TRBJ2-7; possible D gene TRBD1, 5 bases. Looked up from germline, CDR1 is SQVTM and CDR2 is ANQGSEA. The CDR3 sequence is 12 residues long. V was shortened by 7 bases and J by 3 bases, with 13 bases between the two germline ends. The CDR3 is CSAGHDIYEQYF. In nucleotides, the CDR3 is TGCAGCGCTGGACACGACATCTACGAGCAGTACTTC.

CDR3 sequence reads: CASSLGSLNNEQFF. The CDR3, as DNA: TGTGCCAGCAGCTTAGGTTCACTTAACAATGAGCAGTTCTTC. The genes are TRBV7-2 and TRBJ2-1; D is ambiguous. Trimming shortened V by 1 base and J by 5 bases, and 9 bases separated the two germline ends. CDR3 size: 14 residues. Germline V gene data show CDR1 as SGHTA and CDR2 as FQGNSA.